This entry concerns a single TCR beta chain. This entry belongs to a study of shared clonotypes between healthy human individuals. The CDR3 consists of 16 residues. J lost 7 bases, V lost 5 bases, and 13 bases had no gene match. Germline-derived CDR1 and CDR2 are SGHAT and FQNNGV. Some 30,000 T cell genomes, or approximately 190 ng DNA, went into the sorted-subset replicate PCRs. TCRdb's copy holds only in-frame clones and misses some; the assay was immunoSEQ multiplex PCR. Seen here are about a million clones, about 80% observed once, and the top ten hold 1.2% to 1.5%. Division of CD4+ cells produced a CD45RA+ naive subset and a CD45RA-negative memory subset.

The genes are TRBV11-2 and TRBJ2-7; 11 nucleotides align to TRBD2. The clonotype was recovered from a man younger than 30 in good health. Sequencing used memory CD4+ T cells sorted from blood. The subset is: CD45RA-negative fraction. The CDR3 region has the DNA TGTGCCAGCAGCCCCCGTAGCGGGGGGGCGGTCGGAGAGCAGTACTTC. It encodes CASSPRSGGAVGEQYF. The full variable domain, rest sourced from reference TRBV11-2 and TRBJ2-7, is EAGVAQSPRYKIIEKRQSVAFWCNPISGHATLYWYQQILGQGPKLLIQFQNNGVVDDSQLPKDRFSAERLKGVDSTLKIQPAKLEDSAVYLCASSPRSGGAVGEQYFGPGTRLTVT.